This record looks at one T cell receptor beta chain sequence and its context. Which antigen it targets is not known. Base quality data are lacking; no much larger clone is found one base away. As encoded in the germline V gene, CDR1 is SGHAT while CDR2 is FQNNGV. At the junction V is shortened by 5 bases and J by 0 bases, with 7 bases in between. Its CDR3 holds 13 amino acids, cysteine through phenylalanine. Solely the CDR3 DNA is kept, with 39 bases framed from the first base. TCRdb lists the instrument as Illumina HiSeq 2500. Quantitative 5'-RACE with molecular barcodes was used to prepare TCR beta libraries. The study's processing was this. A new computational method based on a probabilistic model of VDJ rearrangement was used to identify disease-linked TCR variants. TCRdb redid the processing of the public reads, applying fastp at Q25 and MiXCR, and retained in-frame beta chains. For every CDR3 protein sequence, its rows merge into one entry that carries the most common genes and DNA. TCRdb assigned the V and J calls; the authors' analysis was not used. The sample table contains roughly 220,000 distinct CDR3 sequences; only one count was recorded for around 18% of them. Of the sample, roughly 42% falls within the top ten clones.

These data are taken from a study of CD8 T cells in ankylosing spondylitis (dated by TCRdb to the late 2010s). Regarding the research as a whole: To find TCR variants linked to disease, the study profiled T cell receptor beta repertoires in ankylosing spondylitis patients and healthy donors. The full study cohort was made up of about 25 ankylosing spondylitis patients and roughly 100 healthy donors. Samples of peripheral blood were taken, and for ankylosing spondylitis patients, synovial fluid was collected as well. Study-wide findings and limitations: Blood from ankylosing spondylitis patients appeared to be characterized by a TCR beta motif made up of about 8 highly homologous amino acid variants. In peripheral blood, the disease-linked clones were found at relatively low frequencies and had a CD8+ phenotype. Some motif variants had previously been reported in the synovial fluid and blood of reactive arthritis patients, which suggests shared mechanisms of disease initiation. The disease-linked clones were reported to be significantly enriched in matched synovial fluid samples from ankylosing spondylitis patients.

The chain was built from TRBV11-2 and TRBJ1-1, with no D gene named confidently. The origin of this receptor is a male donor with ankylosing spondylitis. Input material: blood, either unsorted or a sorted T cell fraction (not recorded which). The sequence in DNA is TGTGCCAGCAGCGTTACACTGAACACTGAAGCTTTCTTT. This sequence encodes CASSVTLNTEAFF.